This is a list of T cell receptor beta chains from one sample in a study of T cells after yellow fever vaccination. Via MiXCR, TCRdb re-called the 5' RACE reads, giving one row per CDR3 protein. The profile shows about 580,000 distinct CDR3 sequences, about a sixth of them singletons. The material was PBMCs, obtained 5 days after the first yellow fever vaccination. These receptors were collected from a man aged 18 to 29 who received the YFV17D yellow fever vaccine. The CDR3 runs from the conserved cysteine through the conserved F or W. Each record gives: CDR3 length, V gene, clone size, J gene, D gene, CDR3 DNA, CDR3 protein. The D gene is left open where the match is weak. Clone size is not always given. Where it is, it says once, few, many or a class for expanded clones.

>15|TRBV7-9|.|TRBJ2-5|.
TGTGCCAGCAGCTTAGGACAGGTTTATCAAGAGACCCAGTACTTC
CASSLGQVYQETQYF
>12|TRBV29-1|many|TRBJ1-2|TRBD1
TGCAGCGCTGCCGCCGACAGGGCCGGCTACACCTTC
CSAAADRAGYTF
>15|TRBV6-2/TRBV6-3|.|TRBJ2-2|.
TGTGCCAGCAGTTACTTACAGGTGATCACCGGGGAGCTGTTTTTT
CASSYLQVITGELFF
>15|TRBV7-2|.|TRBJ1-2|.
TGTGCCAGCAGCCCGCAAGTGGACCCTAACTATGGCTACACCTTC
CASSPQVDPNYGYTF
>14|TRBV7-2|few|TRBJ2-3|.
TGTGCCAGCAGCTTAGACGGATCGAGAGATACGCAGTATTTT
CASSLDGSRDTQYF
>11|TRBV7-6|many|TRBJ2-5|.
TGTGCCAGCAGTTTAGAGGGGACCCAGTACTTC
CASSLEGTQYF
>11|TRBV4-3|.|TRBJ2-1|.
TGCGCCAGCAGCCAAGATATGGAGCAGTTCTTC
CASSQDMEQFF
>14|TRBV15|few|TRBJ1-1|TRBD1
TGTGCCACCAGCCCTACAGGGGGCTTAGGTGAAGCTTTCTTT
CATSPTGGLGEAFF
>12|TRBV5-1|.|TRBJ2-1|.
TGCGCCAGCTCCCGGGGGGCGAGTGAGCAGTTCTTC
CASSRGASEQFF
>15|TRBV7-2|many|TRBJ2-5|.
TGTGCCAGCAGCCTACGACGGCGGATCCAAGAGACCCAGTACTTC
CASSLRRRIQETQYF
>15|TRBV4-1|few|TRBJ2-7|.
TGCGCCAGCAGCCAAGAACTCGGGCAGCCGAACGAGCAGTACTTC
CASSQELGQPNEQYF
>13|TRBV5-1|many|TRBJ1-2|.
TGCGCCAGCAGCCCGGAGCCAGACTATGGCTACACCTTC
CASSPEPDYGYTF
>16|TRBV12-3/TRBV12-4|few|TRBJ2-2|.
TGTGCCAGCAGTTTTGGGCTCCGACTAGTTTTGGGGGAGCTGTTTTTT
CASSFGLRLVLGELFF
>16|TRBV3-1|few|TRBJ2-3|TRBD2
TGTGCCAGCAGCCAAGGTAGTCTAGCGGGTCGAGATACGCAGTATTTT
CASSQGSLAGRDTQYF
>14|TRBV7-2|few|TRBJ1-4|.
TGTGCCAGCAGCTACCACTTGGGTCCCGAAAAACTGTTTTTT
CASSYHLGPEKLFF
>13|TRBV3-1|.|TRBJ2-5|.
TGTGCCAGCAGGCTAGCGAACCAAGAGACCCAGTACTTC
CASRLANQETQYF
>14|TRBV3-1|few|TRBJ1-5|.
TGTGCCAGCAGCACGTTCAACTCGGGCCAGCCCCAGCATTTT
CASSTFNSGQPQHF
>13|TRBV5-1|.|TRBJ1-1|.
TGCGCCAGCAGCTTGGACGGAGGGTGGGAAGCTTTCTTT
CASSLDGGWEAFF
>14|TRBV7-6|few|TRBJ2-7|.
TGTGCCAGCAGCTTAAAAGTCGGTTCCTACGAGCAGTACTTC
CASSLKVGSYEQYF
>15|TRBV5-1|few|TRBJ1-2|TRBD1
TGCGCCAGCAGCTTGGAGGGCGGGACAGCTTATGGCTACACCTTC
CASSLEGGTAYGYTF
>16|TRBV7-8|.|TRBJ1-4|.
TGTGCCAGCAACCTAGGGGTAGGATCGAAGGGGGAAAAACTGTTTTTT
CASNLGVGSKGEKLFF
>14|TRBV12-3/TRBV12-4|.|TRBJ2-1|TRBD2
TGTGCCAGCAGTGTAGCGGGGGGGTACGATGAGCAGTTCTTC
CASSVAGGYDEQFF
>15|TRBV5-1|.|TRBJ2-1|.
TGCGCCAGCAGCTTGATGCTAGCGAACTACAATGAGCAGTTCTTC
CASSLMLANYNEQFF
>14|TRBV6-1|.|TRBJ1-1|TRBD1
TGTGCCAGCAGGGGACAGGGGGTGGACACTGAAGCTTTCTTT
CASRGQGVDTEAFF
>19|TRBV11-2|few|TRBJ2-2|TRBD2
TGTGCCAGCAGCTCCCTTCGGACTAGCGGGGGGGCCGGGGCCGGGGAGCTGTTTTTT
CASSSLRTSGGAGAGELFF
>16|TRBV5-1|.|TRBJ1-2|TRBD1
TGCGCCAGCAGCTTGGCGGGACAGGGGGCACACTATGGCTACACCTTC
CASSLAGQGAHYGYTF
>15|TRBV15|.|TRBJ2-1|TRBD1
TGTGCCACCAGCACCCATACCGGACAGGGCAATGAGCAGTTCTTC
CATSTHTGQGNEQFF
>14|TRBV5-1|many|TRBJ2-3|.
TGCGCCAGCAGCTTGGCCGTCTCCGCGGATACGCAGTATTTT
CASSLAVSADTQYF
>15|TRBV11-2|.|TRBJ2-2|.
TGTGCCAGTCGAACCGGGACGTTAGCCACCGGGGAGCTGTTTTTT
CASRTGTLATGELFF
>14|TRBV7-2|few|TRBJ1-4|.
TGTGCCAGCAGCTTAGACGGGGGTAATGAAAAACTGTTTTTT
CASSLDGGNEKLFF
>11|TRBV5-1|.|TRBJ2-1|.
TGCGCCAGCAAGGGGGATAGTGAGCAGTTCTTC
CASKGDSEQFF
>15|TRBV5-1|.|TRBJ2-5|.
TGCGCCAGCAGCTTGGCCAAGGGGGGAGGAGAGACCCAGTACTTC
CASSLAKGGGETQYF
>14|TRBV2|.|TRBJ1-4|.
TGTGCCAGCAGTGCGGGACGGCCTAATGAAAAACTGTTTTTT
CASSAGRPNEKLFF
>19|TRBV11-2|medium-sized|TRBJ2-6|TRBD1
TGTGCCAGCAGCTCAGAGGGGGCAGGGATCACTTCTGGGGCCAACGTCCTGACTTTC
CASSSEGAGITSGANVLTF
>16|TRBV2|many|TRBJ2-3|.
TGTGCCAGCAGTGAAGCGCCCTCAACTAGCACAGATACGCAGTATTTT
CASSEAPSTSTDTQYF
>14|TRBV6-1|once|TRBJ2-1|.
TGTGCCAGCAGTCCACCGACTAGATTCAATGAGCAGTTCTTC
CASSPPTRFNEQFF
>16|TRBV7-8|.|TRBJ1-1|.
TGTGCCAGCAGCCGCCACCGGTTAGGGAGGAACACTGAAGCTTTCTTT
CASSRHRLGRNTEAFF
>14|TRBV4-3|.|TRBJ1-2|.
TGCGCCAGCAGCCAAGCCCTCAGGAACTATGGCTACACCTTC
CASSQALRNYGYTF
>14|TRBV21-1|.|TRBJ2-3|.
TGTGCCAGCGCCCGGGAGGGAGGTGGAGATACGCAGTATTTT
CASAREGGGDTQYF
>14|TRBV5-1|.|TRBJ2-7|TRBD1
TGCGCCAGCAGCCCCGGGACAGGGGTAGGGGAGCAGTACTTC
CASSPGTGVGEQYF